This T cell receptor beta chain was obtained from a study of blood T cell repertoires in COVID-19 (dated by TCRdb to 2020 to 2021). A note on the overall study: Samples covering the acute and convalescent phases of COVID-19 were provided by collaborators in the United States, Italy and Spain. The material from the prospective study consisted of cDNA or gDNA derived from T cells, B-cell-depleted T cells, or PBMCs. Where HLA class I and class II types were available, the types were taken from metadata supplied by the sample provider, not from assay-based typing. Samples were obtained from the ongoing ImmuneRACE study (first 160 participants) and from roughly 1,300 subjects provided by 6 global collaborators. A freely available public database, intended as a resource for researchers studying the immune response to SARS-CoV-2, is where the repertoires were released. Subjects who had been exposed to COVID-19, were actively infected with it, or had recovered from it provided the deeply sampled blood TCRbeta repertoires that made up the dataset. A de-identified subject ID, COVID-19 status, age in years and sex were almost always included in the sample metadata.

Beyond this particular receptor, the publication reports: Clinical and demographic metadata were provided uncurated, with the amount varying by source and participant.

Each collaborating institution followed its own protocols to collect whole blood in K2EDTA tubes. For TCRbeta analysis, collaborators shipped samples as frozen whole blood, isolated PBMCs, or DNA extracted from either of those sample types. In the case of this clone: There is no known antigen for this receptor. Base qualities were left out, and no much larger clone turns up one base away.

CDR1 and CDR2 are read off the germline V gene (reference sequence) as SGHNT and YYREEE. Reading from cysteine to phenylalanine, the CDR3 counts 13 amino acids. The sequence is cut down to CDR3 DNA, 39 bases in frame from base 1. Trimming removed 1 base from V and 7 bases from J; the gene matches leave 3 bases unexplained. TCRbeta CDR3 regions were amplified from genomic DNA using the immunoSEQ Assay, a bias-controlled multiplex PCR. Per the authors' processing: Nucleated cell counts per sample were estimated from amplification of reference gene primers within the assay. Sequence reads were collapsed and filtered to measure the absolute abundance of every unique TCRbeta CDR3 rearrangement. For each sample, productive Simpson clonality was calculated as the square root of Simpson's diversity index over productive rearrangements. TCRdb took over this immuneACCESS table, retaining in-frame rearrangements with V and J assigned. Such tables are incomplete; in checked studies, under half of the missing clones stem from an unresolved V gene, and the remainder is unexplained. That table supplies the V and J calls and clone size; D and trimming were determined from the DNA. The sample table records approximately 89,000 clones; nearly 90% of these occur just once. 4.5% of the sample is taken by the ten largest.

Recombination connected TRBV5-4 to TRBJ1-2; a stretch of 8 junction bases matches TRBD1. The sequence was obtained from an older man with acute or convalescent COVID-19. Sequenced material: peripheral blood. The CDR3 region: CASSLTGGSGYTF. The nucleotide sequence reads as follows: TGTGCCAGCAGCTTGACAGGGGGTAGTGGCTACACCTTC.